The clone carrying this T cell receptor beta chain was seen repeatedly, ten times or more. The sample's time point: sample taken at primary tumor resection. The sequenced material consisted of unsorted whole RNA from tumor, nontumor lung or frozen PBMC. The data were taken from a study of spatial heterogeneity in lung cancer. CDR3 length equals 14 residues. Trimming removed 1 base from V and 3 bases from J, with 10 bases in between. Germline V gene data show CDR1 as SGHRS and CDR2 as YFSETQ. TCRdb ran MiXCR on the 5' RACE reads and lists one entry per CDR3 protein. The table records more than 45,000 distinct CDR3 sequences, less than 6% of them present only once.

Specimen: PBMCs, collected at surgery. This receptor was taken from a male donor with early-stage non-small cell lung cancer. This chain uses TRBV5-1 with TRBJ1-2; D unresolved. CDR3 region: CASSLIPDDYGYTF. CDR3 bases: TGCGCCAGCAGCTTGATTCCGGATGACTATGGCTACACCTTC.